This T cell receptor (beta chain) originates from a study of cytomegalovirus exposure and HLA in healthy donors. Germline V CDR1 and CDR2: LNHDA, SQIVND (reference sequence). The CDR3 runs 15 residues. V gave up 4 bases and J gave up 5 bases, with 15 bases separating them. The PCR contained 60 Vbeta and 13 Jbeta primers. The repertoire was sequenced with immunoSEQ multiplex PCR; TCRdb's copy has only in-frame clones and lacks some. The sample shows under 200,000 clones, 75% to 85% of them seen only once. Study-level points and caveats: TCR beta chains numbering more than 150 were designated cytomegalovirus-associated. Reports indicate that TCR beta sequences accurately predicted the HLA-A and HLA-B alleles of most subjects. Several top significant clusters appeared, in a later analysis, to be linked to common viral pathogens. It was likely that a cluster of highly shared sequence variants was a sequencing artifact.

In regard to this clone: Its specificity is unknown.

Sequences were obtained from PBMCs. J is TRBJ1-5 and V is TRBV19, with a tentative D call TRBD1 (6 bases). The TCR comes from a woman aged 25 to 39 in good health and CMV-seropositive. The CDR3 sequence: CASSNTGSPYQPQHF. The CDR3 DNA sequence: TGTGCCAGTAGTAATACAGGGTCTCCTTATCAGCCCCAGCATTTT.